The T cell receptor beta chain described here comes from a study of blood T cell repertoires in COVID-19. Study-level information: COVID-19 samples from acute and convalescent phases originated in the United States, Italy and Spain.

TCRdb keeps only in-frame clones here, not all; method: immunoSEQ multiplex PCR. The sample yields about 320,000 clones, 75% to 90% seen once. From germline, CDR1 is SGHTS and CDR2 YDEGEE. The V end lost 2 bases, the J end lost 4 bases, and 9 bases lay between the germline ends. This CDR3 contains 13 residues. In assigning cohorts, the study relied on participant-reported clinical history. Recovery among Cohort 3 donors was established by two negative PCRs, clearance, or symptom resolution. The V and J genes are TRBV5-8 and TRBJ1-2, with D unclear. This TCR derives from a man aged 60 to 69 who had recovered from COVID-19. The specimen was PBMCs or T cells enriched from blood (not recorded which). The CDR3 protein is CASSLAGIYGYTF. The CDR3 DNA follows: TGTGCCAGCAGCTTAGCCGGGATCTATGGCTACACCTTC.